The TCR beta chain under discussion was sequenced for a study of blood T cell repertoires in COVID-19. Study background: Sites across the United States, Italy and Spain contributed samples from acute and convalescent COVID-19. In each case, the material was cDNA or gDNA derived from T cells, B-cell-depleted T cells, or PBMCs.

CDR3 size: 18 residues. V lost 5 bases to trimming and J lost 0 bases; unmatched junction nucleotides: 13. From germline, CDR1 is MNHEY and CDR2 SMNVEV (reference sequence). Original handling: The authors estimated nucleated cell counts from reference gene primer amplification. Only in-frame clones appear in the TCRdb table, and some are missing; sequencing was by immunoSEQ multiplex PCR. V and J calls and clone size are copied from that table; D and trimming were computed from the DNA. This table holds around 160,000 clones, roughly 80% found once. Specimen: peripheral blood. The genes are TRBV27 and TRBJ1-1, with TRBD1 matching 9 bases. The origin of this receptor is a human donor with acute or convalescent COVID-19. The donor label of this sample is uncertain. CDR3 region: CASSPHPGTGIMNTEAFF. In nucleotides, the CDR3 is TGTGCCAGCAGTCCCCACCCCGGGACAGGGATCATGAACACTGAAGCTTTCTTT.